This T cell receptor beta chain was identified in a study of T cells in localized non-small cell lung cancer. Comments on this clone: What it binds is not known.

Germline CDR1 MNHEY, CDR2 SVGAGI. This CDR3 spans 12 amino acids. V lost 7 bases to trimming and J lost 2 bases, with 7 bases between them. Profiled with immunoSEQ multiplex PCR; TCRdb holds only in-frame clones, not every one. The table includes about 15,000 clones, around 85% detected once. The study, taken as a whole, reports: Tumor showed lower T cell clonality than uninvolved adjacent lung, where it was highest. Appearing in adjacent lung were a median about 60 of the top 100 tumor clones.

Material: peripheral blood, obtained before any cancer treatment. The clonotype originates from a female donor older than 55 with stage I squamous cell lung carcinoma. The V gene is TRBV6-5, the J gene TRBJ2-3, with D unclear. The CDR3 here is CASIGFTDTQYF. The CDR3 DNA follows: TGTGCCAGCATAGGCTTCACAGATACGCAGTATTTT.